This T cell receptor beta chain came from a study of T cell responses to AZD1222 COVID-19 vaccine. Study-level results: Only six or seven AZD1222 recipients tested seropositive at baseline. Sampling captured repertoires only after the peak T cell response.

Notes on this clone: Its antigen is still unknown.

Measured with immunoSEQ multiplex PCR; TCRdb has only the in-frame clones, and not every one. The sample contains 130,000 to 150,000 clones, 90% to 95% of which appear only once. The CDR3 covers 16 residues. Germline values: CDR1 MGHDK, CDR2 SYGVNS. Germline trimming cut 5 bases from V and 2 bases from J; bases unmatched to any gene: 4. Source: peripheral blood, taken after recovery from COVID-19. The TCR sequence derives from an adult who had recovered from COVID-19. The chain has TRBV25-1 and TRBJ2-1; 12 bases match TRBD2. The DNA for the CDR3 is TGTGCCAGCAGTCCACTAGCGGGAGGCCCCTACAATGAGCAGTTCTTC. This sequence encodes CASSPLAGGPYNEQFF.